This T cell receptor beta chain was recorded in a study of metastatic and nonmetastatic thyroid tumors. Study background: Repertoire comparison spanned blood and tumor or nodule tissue of malignant and benign thyroid patients. Study-wide points: A significant increase in TCR beta diversity was reportedly seen in malignant thyroid tumors relative to benign nodules, in blood and tumor.

This clone counts as medium-sized. Its antigen is as yet unknown. Every patient was untreated before thyroid surgery. From germline, CDR1 is MNHEY and CDR2 SVGEGT. This CDR3 region has 15 residues. The J segment lost 4 bases and the V segment lost 6 bases, leaving 6 bases of the junction unmatched. Original handling: Clinicopathological groups differed in CDR3, with these differences serving to build a distant-metastasis classifier for papillary thyroid cancer. TCRdb re-analyzed the PCR reads using MiXCR. These V and J calls are TCRdb output, not the study's own analysis. The sample yields some 21,000 clones, 9.5% to 15% seen once.

The sample consisted of blood. The TCR comes from a male donor with papillary thyroid cancer or a benign thyroid nodule (not recorded which). Some clones in this sample may be carry-over from other donors' samples. The gene calls are TRBV6-2 or TRBV6-3 and TRBJ2-1; 10 nucleotides align to TRBD2. Here the CDR3 reads CASSQQAGGYNEQFF. The CDR3 nucleotides read TGTGCCAGCAGCCAACAAGCGGGAGGGTACAATGAGCAGTTCTTC.